These 21 T cell receptor beta chains came from one sample sequenced in a study of CD8 T cells in ankylosing spondylitis. The study, taken as a whole, reports: For ankylosing spondylitis blood, a TCR beta motif of about eight highly homologous variants appeared characteristic.

TCRdb itself ran the 5' RACE reads through MiXCR, one entry per CDR3 protein. The sample comprises about 800,000 distinct CDR3 sequences, 10% to 15% of which are singletons, and approximately 0.46% rests with the top ten. These receptors have no identified antigens. The sample consisted of blood, either unsorted or a sorted T cell fraction (not recorded which). These receptors were taken from a male donor with ankylosing spondylitis.

This clonotype occurred a few times. J is TRBJ2-7 and V is TRBV4-1, with 10 bases identical to TRBD1. J gave up 3 bases and V 3 bases, and 20 bases lay outside the gene matches. CDR1 MGHRA and CDR2 YSYEKL come from the germline V gene. CDR3 length: 20 residues. The CDR3 spells CASSHGTGITTGQGIYEQYF. In nucleotides, the CDR3 is TGCGCCAGCAGCCATGGAACAGGTATTACTACGGGACAGGGGATCTACGAGCAGTACTTC.

This clonotype was recorded at least ten times. This sequence joins TRBV5-1 and TRBJ1-1; the D gene is possibly TRBD1 (5 bases). The CDR3 covers 14 residues. Trimming shortened V by 4 bases and J by 3 bases, and 13 bases separated the two germline ends. The germline V gene has CDR1 SGHRS and CDR2 YFSETQ. CDR3 sequence: CASSTGQGDTEAFF. The DNA for the CDR3 is TGCGCCAGCAGCACCGGTCAGGGAGACACTGAAGCTTTCTTT. Using reference TRBV5-1 and TRBJ1-1 for the parts outside the CDR3, the full variable domain is KAGVTQTPRYLIKTRGQQVTLSCSPISGHRSVSWYQQTPGQGLQFLFEYFSETQRNKGNFPGRFSGRQFSNSRSEMNVSTLELGDSALYLCASSTGQGDTEAFFGQGTRLTVV.

This chain uses TRBV29-1 with TRBJ1-4, with D possibly TRBD1 on 6 matching bases. The V gene's germline CDR1 is SQVTM and CDR2 ANQGSEA. This CDR3 is built from 13 residues. V was cut by 7 bases and J by 7 bases, with 16 bases left in between. The CDR3, as DNA: TGCAGCGCCACGAGGGGGTTCGGTGAAAAACTGTTTTTT. Amino acid sequence: CSATRGFGEKLFF.

This sequence joins TRBV6-5 and TRBJ1-2; D gene uncertain. Looked up from germline, CDR1 is MNHEY and CDR2 is SVGAGI. CDR3 size: 16 residues. With 0 bases removed from V and 6 bases from J, the gap between germline ends came to 17 bases. CDR3 DNA: TGTGCCAGCAGTTACTCTGCTAGGGTCCTTGGCAATGGCTACACCTTC. The encoded protein is CASSYSARVLGNGYTF.

This clonotype was counted between two and nine times. V is TRBV5-5 and J is TRBJ1-1; no reliable D call. V was clipped by 1 base and J by 8 bases, with 9 bases between them. CDR3 length: 12 residues. Germline V lookup: CDR1 SGHKS, CDR2 YYEKEE (reference sequence). CDR3: CASSLLSNEAFF. The CDR3 DNA follows: TGTGCCAGCAGCTTGCTAAGTAACGAAGCTTTCTTT.

This clonotype was picked up many times. The chain links TRBV20-1 to TRBJ2-7, with D possibly TRBD2 on 6 matching bases. In germline, CDR1 is DFQATT, CDR2 SNEGSKA (reference sequence). There are 14 residues in the CDR3. V was clipped by 7 bases and J by 3 bases, with 19 bases between them. The CDR3 is CSVLTTRDFYEQYF. The CDR3 nucleotides are TGCAGTGTCCTAACTACCCGGGACTTCTACGAGCAGTACTTC.

This clonotype was seen only a few times. The chain carries TRBV9 and TRBJ2-1, with no clear D. The germline V gene has CDR1 SGDLS and CDR2 YYNGEE. V lost 0 bases and J 6 bases, leaving 16 bases between the germline ends. The CDR3 loop spans 16 amino acids. The CDR3 nucleotides are TGTGCCAGCAGCGTAGGATCCAGTGGGCTGTCCAATGAGCAGTTCTTC. Its translation: CASSVGSSGLSNEQFF.

This clonotype was counted ten times or more. The chain combines TRBV4-3 with TRBJ1-1; TRBD1 matches at 7 bases. The germline gives CDR1 LGHNA, CDR2 YSLEER. V trimming: 4 bases; J trimming: 4 bases; junction bases outside the gene matches: 9. The CDR3 runs 15 residues. CDR3 protein: CASSRLDRTGTEAFF. CDR3 coding DNA: TGCGCCAGCAGCCGGTTGGACAGGACGGGCACTGAAGCTTTCTTT.

The chain combines TRBV29-1 with TRBJ2-2, with TRBD1 identical over 8 bases. With V trimmed by 3 bases and J by 3 bases, 6 bases remained unmatched. Germline V gives CDR1 SQVTM, CDR2 ANQGSEA. The CDR3 has 15 residues. In DNA, the CDR3 is TGCAGCGTTGACGGGGCAGGGGGCTACACCGGGGAGCTGTTTTTT. Translated, it gives CSVDGAGGYTGELFF.

The V gene is TRBV27, the J gene TRBJ1-1, with TRBD1 identical over 8 bases. Germline loops: CDR1 MNHEY, CDR2 SMNVEV (reference sequence). V was clipped by 2 bases and J by 3 bases; unmatched bases: 5. This CDR3 is built from 15 residues. This chain's CDR3 is CASSLRRTGYTEAFF. The CDR3 region has the DNA TGTGCCAGCAGTTTAAGGCGGACAGGGTACACTGAAGCTTTCTTT.

This clonotype was seen ten or more times. The V gene is TRBV29-1, the J gene TRBJ1-1; D remains ambiguous. Trimming left V 4 bases short and J 2 bases short, with 14 bases between. The CDR3 runs 14 residues. Germline V gene sequence: CDR1 SQVTM, CDR2 ANQGSEA. This CDR3 reads CSVVVRSRNTEAFF. The CDR3 bases are TGCAGCGTTGTGGTACGGAGCAGAAACACTGAAGCTTTCTTT.

This clonotype has more than one count but fewer than ten. CDR3 bases: TGTGCCAGCAGAAGGACTAGCGGGACCCTAAGCACAGATACGCAGTATTTT. It encodes CASRRTSGTLSTDTQYF. J is TRBJ2-3 and V is TRBV12-3 or TRBV12-4; 12 nucleotides align to TRBD2. J lost 0 bases, V lost 6 bases, and 7 bases had no gene match. The CDR3 covers 17 residues.

A few counts support this clonotype. The V call is TRBV20-1, the J call TRBJ1-1; TRBD1 aligns across 9 bases. J lost 1 base, V lost 6 bases, and 6 bases had no gene match. The germline V gene has CDR1 DFQATT and CDR2 SNEGSKA (reference sequence). The CDR3 has 14 residues. In DNA form, the CDR3 reads TGCAGTGCCCGGAGACAGGGGGGGAACACTGAAGCTTTCTTT. Amino acid sequence: CSARRQGGNTEAFF.

V is TRBV7-2 and J is TRBJ2-7; 9 bases are shared with TRBD1. V lost 4 bases and J lost 7; bases outside the gene matches: 5. CDR1 is SGHTA, CDR2 FQGNSA, per germline. CDR3 length: 13 amino acids. The CDR3 here is CASSSRQGGEQYF. As DNA, the CDR3 is TGTGCCAGCAGCTCAAGACAGGGGGGAGAGCAGTACTTC.

The sample holds a few counts of this clonotype. The chain uses TRBV4-3 and TRBJ2-2; 9 bases agree with TRBD2. CDR1 LGHNA and CDR2 YSLEER come from the germline V gene. V shed 4 bases and J 2 bases; nucleotides not matched to a gene: 2. The CDR3 totals 15 residues. This CDR3 is CASSRLAENTGELFF. The CDR3 DNA sequence: TGCGCCAGCAGCCGACTAGCGGAAAACACCGGGGAGCTGTTTTTT.

The sample holds a few counts of this clonotype. The chain carries TRBV4-3 and TRBJ2-3; 10 nucleotides match TRBD2. Germline lookup yields CDR1 LGHNA and CDR2 YSLEER. J gave up 3 bases and V 3 bases, and 9 bases lay outside the gene matches. There are 17 residues in the CDR3. CDR3 sequence reads: CASSHQLAGDGTDTQYF. Here the CDR3 DNA reads TGCGCCAGCAGCCACCAGCTAGCGGGAGATGGAACAGATACGCAGTATTTT.

The chain employs TRBV15 and TRBJ2-1; D is possibly TRBD1 (6 bases). The V and J ends lost 5 bases and 2 bases respectively, with 10 bases between them. The CDR3 contains 14 residues. CDR1 is LNHNV and CDR2 is YYDKDF in the germline V gene (reference sequence). The CDR3 loop is CATSSGDTYNEQFF. Written as DNA, the CDR3 is TGTGCCACCAGCTCAGGGGATACCTACAATGAGCAGTTCTTC. The variable domain in full, completed from reference TRBV15 and TRBJ2-1, reads DAMVIQNPRYQVTQFGKPVTLSCSQTLNHNVMYWYQQKSSQAPKLLFHYYDKDFNNEADTPDNFQSRRPNTSFCFLDIRSPGLGDTAMYLCATSSGDTYNEQFFGPGTRLTVL.

V is TRBV5-1 and J is TRBJ1-3; tentative D call: TRBD1 (5 bases). The CDR3 totals 16 residues. V shed 1 base and J shed 0 bases, with 11 bases lying between them. The germline CDR1 and CDR2 sequences are SGHRS and YFSETQ. CDR3 amino acids: CASSLPGGSSGNTIYF. The CDR3 region has the DNA TGCGCCAGCAGCTTGCCTGGGGGGAGCTCTGGAAACACCATATATTTT.

This clonotype came up many times. In DNA form, the CDR3 reads TGTGCCAGCAGTCTCAGGGATTCCTACGAGCAGTACTTC. Residues: CASSLRDSYEQYF. The rearrangement uses TRBV7-2 and TRBJ2-7; D is perhaps TRBD1 (5 bases). The CDR3 covers 13 residues. V shed 6 bases and J shed 1 base, with 10 bases lying between them. CDR1 is SGHTA and CDR2 is FQGNSA in the germline V gene.

The V and J genes are TRBV7-2 and TRBJ2-2; D is unresolved. With 4 bases removed from V and 2 bases from J, the gap between germline ends came to 8 bases. Germline CDR1 and CDR2: SGHTA and FQGNSA. The CDR3 has 14 residues. CDR3 in DNA: TGTGCCAGCAGCTACCAGGCTAACACCGGGGAGCTGTTTTTT. Translated: CASSYQANTGELFF.

There are many counts of this clonotype. The V call is TRBV5-1, the J call TRBJ2-3, with a possible D match to TRBD2 (6 bases). Trimming removed 4 bases from V and 5 bases from J, with 20 bases in between. Looked up from germline, CDR1 is SGHRS and CDR2 is YFSETQ. The CDR3 sequence is 16 residues long. CDR3 amino acids: CASSPLGLTYGDTQYF. Written as DNA, the CDR3 is TGCGCCAGCAGCCCTCTGGGACTGACCTATGGAGATACGCAGTATTTT.